Listed below are T cell receptor beta chains from one sample, sequenced in a study of cytomegalovirus exposure and HLA in healthy donors. Sequencing used immunoSEQ multiplex PCR; TCRdb keeps in-frame clones, though not all of them. The sample lists hundreds of thousands of clones, 80% to 90% occurring once. Sequencing input: PBMCs. These receptors all stem from a man under 40 in good health and CMV-seronegative. Both conserved end residues are part of each CDR3. D genes are given only for firm matches. Clone size is not always given. Where it is, it says once, few, many or a class for expanded clones.

cdr3_nt: TGTGCCAGCAGCTCCGGGACAGAAAAAAACATTCAGTACTTC; cdr3_aa: CASSSGTEKNIQYF; v_call: TRBV5-4; clone_size: -; j_call: TRBJ2-4; d_call: TRBD1
cdr3_nt: TGTGCCAGCAGTTCTATACCCCGCTATGGCTACACCTTC; cdr3_aa: CASSSIPRYGYTF; v_call: TRBV27; clone_size: -; j_call: TRBJ1-2; d_call: -
cdr3_nt: TGTGCCAGCAGCACGGACAGAGGGGGAAACGAAAAACTGTTTTTT; cdr3_aa: CASSTDRGGNEKLFF; v_call: TRBV9; clone_size: -; j_call: TRBJ1-4; d_call: -
cdr3_nt: TGTGCCACTCTGGGGAGCTCCTACAATGAGCAGTTCTTC; cdr3_aa: CATLGSSYNEQFF; v_call: TRBV27; clone_size: -; j_call: TRBJ2-1; d_call: -
cdr3_nt: TGTGCCAGCGCGCAGGGTTCGGGCACAGATACGCAGTATTTT; cdr3_aa: CASAQGSGTDTQYF; v_call: TRBV7-3; clone_size: few; j_call: TRBJ2-3; d_call: -
cdr3_nt: TGTGCCAGCAACCACAGGGTCACTGAAGCTTTCTTT; cdr3_aa: CASNHRVTEAFF; v_call: TRBV5-4; clone_size: few; j_call: TRBJ1-1; d_call: -
cdr3_nt: TGTGCCAGCTCATATCAGGAAACTAATGAAAAACTGTTTTTT; cdr3_aa: CASSYQETNEKLFF; v_call: TRBV18; clone_size: once; j_call: TRBJ1-4; d_call: -
cdr3_nt: TGTGCCAGCGGGTACGACAGGCTCGAGACTCGCAATCAGCCCCAGCATTTT; cdr3_aa: CASGYDRLETRNQPQHF; v_call: TRBV2; clone_size: -; j_call: TRBJ1-5; d_call: -
cdr3_nt: TGTGCCAGCTCTCTCCGGGACATTAGCAATCAGCCCCAGCATTTT; cdr3_aa: CASSLRDISNQPQHF; v_call: TRBV2; clone_size: -; j_call: TRBJ1-5; d_call: -
cdr3_nt: TGTGCCAGCAGTTATCGGCAGGACTATGGCTACACCTTC; cdr3_aa: CASSYRQDYGYTF; v_call: TRBV6-6; clone_size: few; j_call: TRBJ1-2; d_call: -
cdr3_nt: TGTGCCAGCAGTTTATGGACAGGGGGCCGAAATGAAAAACTGTTTTTT; cdr3_aa: CASSLWTGGRNEKLFF; v_call: TRBV28; clone_size: -; j_call: TRBJ1-4; d_call: TRBD1
cdr3_nt: TGTGCCAGCAGTTTACAGACTCTCGGGGAGCAGTTCTTC; cdr3_aa: CASSLQTLGEQFF; v_call: TRBV27; clone_size: -; j_call: TRBJ2-1; d_call: -
cdr3_nt: TGTGCCAGCTCACCACTTATTAGCGGTTACTCCTACAATGAGCAGTTCTTC; cdr3_aa: CASSPLISGYSYNEQFF; v_call: TRBV18; clone_size: -; j_call: TRBJ2-1; d_call: -
cdr3_nt: TGTGCCAGTAGTATCCAGGGGCTAAACTATGGCTACACCTTC; cdr3_aa: CASSIQGLNYGYTF; v_call: TRBV19; clone_size: once; j_call: TRBJ1-2; d_call: -
cdr3_nt: TGTGCCACCTTAGCGGGGGGGAACACCGGGGAGCTGTTTTTT; cdr3_aa: CATLAGGNTGELFF; v_call: TRBV28; clone_size: -; j_call: TRBJ2-2; d_call: TRBD2
cdr3_nt: TGTGCCAGCAGCTGGGACAGGTCCTACGAGCAGTACTTC; cdr3_aa: CASSWDRSYEQYF; v_call: TRBV5-6; clone_size: few; j_call: TRBJ2-7; d_call: TRBD1
cdr3_nt: TGTGCCAGCAGCCTTAGCGGGGGGTATTCCTACAATGAGCAGTTCTTC; cdr3_aa: CASSLSGGYSYNEQFF; v_call: TRBV9; clone_size: -; j_call: TRBJ2-1; d_call: TRBD2
cdr3_nt: TGTGCCAGCAGCTTAGTGGCGGGGGCTACTTATACGCAGTATTTT; cdr3_aa: CASSLVAGATYTQYF; v_call: TRBV5-4; clone_size: -; j_call: TRBJ2-3; d_call: -
cdr3_nt: TGTGCCAGCAGCTTGACAGTCTACGAGCAGTACTTC; cdr3_aa: CASSLTVYEQYF; v_call: TRBV11-2; clone_size: -; j_call: TRBJ2-7; d_call: -
cdr3_nt: TGTGCCAGTAGTACGGGGACAGGGGTTAATTCACCCCTCCACTTT; cdr3_aa: CASSTGTGVNSPLHF; v_call: TRBV19; clone_size: -; j_call: TRBJ1-6; d_call: TRBD1
cdr3_nt: TGTGCCACCGCCAGAAGCGGGGGGATCTACGAGCAGTACTTC; cdr3_aa: CATARSGGIYEQYF; v_call: TRBV10-3; clone_size: -; j_call: TRBJ2-7; d_call: TRBD2
cdr3_nt: TGTGCCAGCAGCGTCACAGGGCCCGGACCTCCACCCCTCCACTTT; cdr3_aa: CASSVTGPGPPPLHF; v_call: TRBV28; clone_size: -; j_call: TRBJ1-6; d_call: -
cdr3_nt: TGTGCCAGCAGCCGTTTAGCGGGGGGGCTGACAGATACGCAGTATTTT; cdr3_aa: CASSRLAGGLTDTQYF; v_call: TRBV5-4; clone_size: once; j_call: TRBJ2-3; d_call: TRBD2
cdr3_nt: TGTGCCAGCAGCTTTGGGACAGCCTTACGCGGCTACACCTTC; cdr3_aa: CASSFGTALRGYTF; v_call: TRBV7-9; clone_size: -; j_call: TRBJ1-2; d_call: TRBD1
cdr3_nt: TGTGCCAGCAGTGAAGTAGACAGGGTGGGCAATCAGCCCCAGCATTTT; cdr3_aa: CASSEVDRVGNQPQHF; v_call: TRBV6-1; clone_size: -; j_call: TRBJ1-5; d_call: TRBD1
cdr3_nt: TGTGCCAGTTCCCTGGGGGGACAGGGGGTTTATGGCTACACCTTC; cdr3_aa: CASSLGGQGVYGYTF; v_call: TRBV2; clone_size: -; j_call: TRBJ1-2; d_call: TRBD1
cdr3_nt: TGTGCCAGCATGGGGCGGGGGGGCTCGTTCAATGAGCAGTTCTTC; cdr3_aa: CASMGRGGSFNEQFF; v_call: TRBV2; clone_size: -; j_call: TRBJ2-1; d_call: TRBD2
cdr3_nt: TGTGCCAGCAGGGTCCTGACTAGCGGGGGCCCCGAGCAGTACTTC; cdr3_aa: CASRVLTSGGPEQYF; v_call: TRBV6-1; clone_size: -; j_call: TRBJ2-7; d_call: TRBD2
cdr3_nt: TGTGCCAGCAGTTACGGGACAACGAACACCGGGGAGCTGTTTTTT; cdr3_aa: CASSYGTTNTGELFF; v_call: TRBV6-5; clone_size: -; j_call: TRBJ2-2; d_call: -
cdr3_nt: TGTGCCAGCAGCGGTGAGGACAGGCGAACAGATACGCAGTATTTT; cdr3_aa: CASSGEDRRTDTQYF; v_call: TRBV9; clone_size: -; j_call: TRBJ2-3; d_call: TRBD1
cdr3_nt: TGTGCCAGCAGCCAAGACCCGACTAGCGGGGTTGATGAGCAGTTCTTC; cdr3_aa: CASSQDPTSGVDEQFF; v_call: TRBV4-2; clone_size: few; j_call: TRBJ2-1; d_call: TRBD2
cdr3_nt: TGTGCCAGCAGTTGGACAGGCTCGCTTTATGGCTACACCTTC; cdr3_aa: CASSWTGSLYGYTF; v_call: TRBV27; clone_size: -; j_call: TRBJ1-2; d_call: TRBD1
cdr3_nt: TGTGCCAGCAGTTTGATAGCGGGGACTAGCGGGGTTCGGGAGCAGTACTTC; cdr3_aa: CASSLIAGTSGVREQYF; v_call: TRBV27; clone_size: -; j_call: TRBJ2-7; d_call: TRBD2
cdr3_nt: TGTGCCAGCAGCATGACAGGATCTACTGGCTACACCTTC; cdr3_aa: CASSMTGSTGYTF; v_call: TRBV7-8; clone_size: -; j_call: TRBJ1-2; d_call: -